This record covers a single T cell receptor (beta chain). The junction had 10 bases not matched to a gene; V was cut back by 0 bases and J by 5 bases. Germline CDR1 SGHRS, CDR2 YFSETQ. The CDR3 loop spans 18 amino acids. The data belong to a study of beta chain features in type 1 diabetes. Since all of the isolated RNA was reverse transcribed, expressed TCRB transcripts were what got sequenced. The data were produced by immunoSEQ multiplex PCR, yet TCRdb's version contains in-frame clones alone and is incomplete. Of roughly 400,000 clones in the sample, 14% were seen once. The sample taken for sequencing was naive CD4+ T cells from blood. This chain joins TRBV5-1 and TRBJ2-3, with 12 positions matching TRBD2. The TCR originated in a man aged 25-45 years in good health. The CDR3 spells CASSLAPLAGGPGDTQYF. As DNA, the CDR3 is TGCGCCAGCAGCTTGGCCCCCCTAGCGGGAGGGCCGGGAGATACGCAGTATTTT.